Each of the 30 T cell receptor beta chains below was sequenced from the same sample in a study of T cells expressing NK-cell markers. TCRdb reanalyzed the 5' RACE reads and collapses them to one entry per CDR3 protein, without DNA. Found here are roughly 280,000 distinct CDR3 sequences; the top ten clones hold approximately 0.41%. The sample comprised blood T cells: a sorted CD56 or NKG2C T cell subset, CD4+ or CD8+ T cells, or bulk PBMC T cells (not recorded which). These receptors were obtained from a man aged 18-30 years in good health.

V and J are TRBV20-1 and TRBJ2-1; checking the TCRdb D call of TRBD2 is not possible without DNA. Germline V gene lookup returns CDR1 DFQATT and CDR2 SNEGSKA (reference sequence). The CDR3 has 16 amino acids. CDR3 residues: CSANSWTSGGTNEQFF.

This chain connects TRBV6-1 to TRBJ2-3; TCRdb's assignment of TRBD2 cannot be checked, as there is no DNA. The CDR3 is made up of 17 amino acids. Germline V gene lookup returns CDR1 MNHNS and CDR2 SASEGT. CDR3 loop: CASSQGLRSIITDTQYF.

V usage is TRBV20-1 and J usage is TRBJ2-5; TCRdb calls TRBD2, which cannot be checked without DNA. This CDR3 is built from 12 residues. Per the germline V gene, CDR1 is DFQATT and CDR2 is SNEGSKA (reference sequence). CDR3 sequence: CSGIGERVTQYF.

The CDR3 is CASSQAEGLGSEQFF. The V call is TRBV3-1, the J call TRBJ2-1; lacking DNA, the TRBD2 call made by TCRdb goes unchecked. CDR3 size: 15 residues. From germline, CDR1 is LGHDT and CDR2 YNNKEL (reference sequence).

The chain has TRBV12-3 or TRBV12-4 and TRBJ2-1; the D call of TRBD1 rests on TCRdb alone, since no DNA is present to check it. The CDR3 covers 13 residues. This CDR3 is CASTWARHNEQFF.

The gene calls are TRBV11-2 and TRBJ2-7. Germline CDR1 and CDR2: SGHAT and FQNNGV. The CDR3 totals 16 residues. Here the CDR3 reads CASSLRGTRSVDEQYF.

The genes are TRBV29-1 and TRBJ2-5. The CDR3 is 15 residues long. From germline, CDR1 is SQVTM and CDR2 ANQGSEA. CDR3 protein: CSVVFPYSFQETQYF. Variable domain in full (rest from reference TRBV29-1 and TRBJ2-5): SAVISQKPSRDICQRGTSLTIQCQVDSQVTMMFWYRQQPGQSLTLIATANQGSEATYESGFVIDKFPISRPNLTFSTLTVSNMSPEDSSIYLCSVVFPYSFQETQYFGPGTRLLVL.

This rearrangement joins TRBV7-8 to TRBJ2-3; without DNA, the TCRdb call of TRBD2 cannot be checked. The CDR3 extends over 16 amino acids. Looked up from germline, CDR1 is SGHVS and CDR2 is FQNEAQ. CDR3 region: CASSTTAGGVTDTQYF. Drawing the rest from reference TRBV7-8 and TRBJ2-3, the complete variable domain is GAGVSQSPRYKVAKRGQDVALRCDPISGHVSLFWYQQALGQGPEFLTYFQNEAQLDKSGLPSDRFFAERPEGSVSTLKIQRTQQEDSAVYLCASSTTAGGVTDTQYFGPGTRLTVL.

The chain's CDR3 is CASSLGLLYEQFF. The chain joins TRBV7-2 to TRBJ2-1. Germline V lookup: CDR1 SGHTA, CDR2 FQGNSA. CDR3 length: 13 residues.

The chain couples TRBV19 to TRBJ2-7; TCRdb outputs TRBD2, but without DNA this stays unchecked. Germline V CDR1 and CDR2: LNHDA, SQIVND (reference sequence). The CDR3 covers 15 residues. The CDR3 loop reads CASSIGGGPNYEQYF.

This rearrangement joins TRBV7-3 to TRBJ2-3; TCRdb lists TRBD2, though no DNA is available to test this call. This CDR3 region has 18 residues. The V gene's germline CDR1 is SGHTA and CDR2 FQGTGA. CDR3 residues: CASSLTALAGGSTDTQYF.

This chain connects TRBV7-6 to TRBJ2-7; the D call of TRBD1 rests on TCRdb alone, since no DNA is present to check it. CDR3 length: 14 amino acids. Germline lookup yields CDR1 SGHVS and CDR2 FNYEAQ. The CDR3 protein is CASSLADREGEQYF.

V is TRBV5-4 and J is TRBJ2-7; TCRdb returns TRBD2, unconfirmable since there is no DNA. This CDR3 region has 14 residues. Germline lookup yields CDR1 SGHNT and CDR2 YYREEE (reference sequence). CDR3 loop: CASSWGAEDYEQYF.

This chain uses TRBV7-6 with TRBJ1-5; TCRdb picks TRBD1, but there is no DNA to check that call. This CDR3 region has 20 residues. Germline CDR1 and CDR2: SGHVS and FNYEAQ. CDR3 region: CASSLKRAVGTDPSNQPQHF.

The genes are TRBV4-1 and TRBJ1-5; TCRdb names TRBD1, which stays unverified in the absence of DNA. Germline loops: CDR1 MGHRA, CDR2 YSYEKL. This CDR3 spans 14 amino acids. CDR3 amino acids: CASSQGDRDQPQHF.

V gene TRBV19 combines with J gene TRBJ2-3; checking the TCRdb D call of TRBD1 is not possible without DNA. Germline CDR1 is LNHDA and CDR2 is SQIVND (reference sequence). The length of the CDR3 is 16 residues. CDR3 sequence reads: CASRDRGATSTDTQYF.

The chain has TRBV20-1 and TRBJ1-5; the D call of TRBD1 rests on TCRdb alone, since no DNA is present to check it. CDR3 size: 15 residues. Germline-derived CDR1 and CDR2 are DFQATT and SNEGSKA (reference sequence). CDR3 loop: CSALPGQGYNQPQHF.

The chain recombines TRBV12-3 or TRBV12-4 with TRBJ2-3; the TRBD2 assignment by TCRdb is unverifiable without DNA. The CDR3 length is 14 residues. CDR3 protein: CASSLGGSTDTQYF.

This chain's CDR3 is CASRHRGQGMGGYTF. This chain joins TRBV6-1 and TRBJ1-2; TCRdb proposes TRBD1, but this gene call is untestable without DNA. The CDR3 is made up of 15 amino acids. Looked up from germline, CDR1 is MNHNS and CDR2 is SASEGT.

The rearrangement uses TRBV20-1 and TRBJ1-1. The CDR3 extends over 13 amino acids. CDR1 is DFQATT and CDR2 is SNEGSKA in the germline V gene (reference sequence). CDR3 sequence: CSARESLNTEAFF.

The chain is built from TRBV20-1 and TRBJ2-2; TCRdb's D gene call, TRBD1, goes unchecked for lack of DNA. This CDR3 spans 16 amino acids. Germline V gene lookup returns CDR1 DFQATT and CDR2 SNEGSKA (reference sequence). This CDR3 reads CSARYPGHSNTGELFF.

The chain has TRBV6-1 and TRBJ2-1; TCRdb reports TRBD2, a call that lacks DNA to check it against. In germline, CDR1 is MNHNS, CDR2 SASEGT. This CDR3 contains 14 residues. The CDR3 loop is CASSPGTRYNEQFF.

The chain uses TRBV4-3 and TRBJ2-3; TCRdb reports TRBD2, a call that lacks DNA to check it against. CDR3 length: 16 amino acids. Germline CDR1 reads LGHNA; CDR2 reads YSLEER. The CDR3 loop reads CASSQHPREATDTQYF.

This chain joins TRBV7-3 and TRBJ2-3; as DNA is missing, the TRBD2 call by TCRdb cannot be tested. The CDR3 has 17 amino acids. Germline CDR1 is SGHTA and CDR2 is FQGTGA. CDR3 residues: CASSLSFRGSSTDTQYF.

This chain uses TRBV19 with TRBJ2-1; without DNA, the TCRdb call of TRBD2 cannot be checked. Looked up from germline, CDR1 is LNHDA and CDR2 is SQIVND (reference sequence). The CDR3 consists of 13 residues. The CDR3 protein is CASSIGFKREQFF.

The chain carries TRBV10-3 and TRBJ2-3; TCRdb's D gene call, TRBD2, goes unchecked for lack of DNA. The CDR3 has 17 residues. The germline gives CDR1 ENHRY, CDR2 SYGVKD. CDR3 amino acids: CAISPGTSGRYTDTQYF.

The chain is built from TRBV7-3 and TRBJ2-3; as DNA is missing, the TRBD2 call by TCRdb cannot be tested. Germline V gene lookup returns CDR1 SGHTA and CDR2 FQGTGA. This CDR3 contains 14 residues. The CDR3 reads CASSFGLAGDTQYF.

The J gene is TRBJ1-2, the V gene TRBV10-3; TCRdb lists TRBD1, though no DNA is available to test this call. Germline assignment: CDR1 ENHRY and CDR2 SYGVKD. This CDR3 spans 11 amino acids. The CDR3 loop reads CATGETPGYTF.

This chain links TRBV6-1 with TRBJ2-3; TCRdb returns TRBD1, unconfirmable since there is no DNA. This CDR3 is built from 15 residues. CDR1 and CDR2 (germline): MNHNS, SASEGT. The CDR3: CASSETGINTDTQYF.

The CDR3 spells CASRLGQEQETQYF. The rearrangement joins TRBV12-3 or TRBV12-4 to TRBJ2-5; as DNA is missing, the TRBD1 call by TCRdb cannot be tested. CDR3 length equals 14 residues.